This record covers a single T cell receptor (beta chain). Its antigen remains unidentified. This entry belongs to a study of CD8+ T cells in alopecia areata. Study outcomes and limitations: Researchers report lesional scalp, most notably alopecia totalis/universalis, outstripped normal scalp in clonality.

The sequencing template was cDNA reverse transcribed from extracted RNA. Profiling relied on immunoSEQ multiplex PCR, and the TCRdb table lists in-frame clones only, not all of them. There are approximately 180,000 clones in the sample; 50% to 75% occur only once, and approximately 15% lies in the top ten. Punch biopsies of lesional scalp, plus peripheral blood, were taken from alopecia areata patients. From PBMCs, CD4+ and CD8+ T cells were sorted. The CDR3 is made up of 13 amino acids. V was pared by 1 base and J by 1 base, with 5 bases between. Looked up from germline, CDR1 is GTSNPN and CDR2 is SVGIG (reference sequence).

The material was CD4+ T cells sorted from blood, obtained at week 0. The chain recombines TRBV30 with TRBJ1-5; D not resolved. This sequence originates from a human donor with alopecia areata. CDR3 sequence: CAWSERSNQPQHF. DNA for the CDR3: TGTGCCTGGAGTGAACGGAGCAATCAGCCCCAGCATTTT.